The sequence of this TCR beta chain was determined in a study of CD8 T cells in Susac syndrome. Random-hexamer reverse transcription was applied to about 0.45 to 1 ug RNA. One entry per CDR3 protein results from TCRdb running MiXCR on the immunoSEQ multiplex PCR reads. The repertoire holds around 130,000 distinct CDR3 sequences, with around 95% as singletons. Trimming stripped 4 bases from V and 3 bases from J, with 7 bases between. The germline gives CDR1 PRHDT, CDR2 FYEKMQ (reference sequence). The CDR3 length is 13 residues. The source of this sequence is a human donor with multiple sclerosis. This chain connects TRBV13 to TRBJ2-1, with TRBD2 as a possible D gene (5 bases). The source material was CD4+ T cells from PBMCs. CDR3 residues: CASSYGDYNEQFF. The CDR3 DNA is TGTGCCAGCAGCTACGGGGACTACAATGAGCAGTTCTTC.